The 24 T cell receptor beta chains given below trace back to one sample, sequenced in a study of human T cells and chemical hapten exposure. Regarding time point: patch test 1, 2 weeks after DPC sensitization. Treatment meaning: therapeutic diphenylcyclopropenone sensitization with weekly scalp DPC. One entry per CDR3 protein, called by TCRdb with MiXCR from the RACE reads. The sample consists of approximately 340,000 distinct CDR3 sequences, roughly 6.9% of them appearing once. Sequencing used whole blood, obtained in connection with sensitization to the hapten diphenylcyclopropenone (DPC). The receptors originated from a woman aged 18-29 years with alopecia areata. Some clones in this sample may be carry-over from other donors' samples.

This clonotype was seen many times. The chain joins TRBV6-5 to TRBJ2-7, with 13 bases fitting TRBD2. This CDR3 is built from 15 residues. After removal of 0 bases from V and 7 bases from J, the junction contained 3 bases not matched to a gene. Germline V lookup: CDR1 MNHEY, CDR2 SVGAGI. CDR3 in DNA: TGTGCCAGCAGTTACTCGAAGACTAGCGGGGGGGAGCAGTACTTC. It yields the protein CASSYSKTSGGEQYF.

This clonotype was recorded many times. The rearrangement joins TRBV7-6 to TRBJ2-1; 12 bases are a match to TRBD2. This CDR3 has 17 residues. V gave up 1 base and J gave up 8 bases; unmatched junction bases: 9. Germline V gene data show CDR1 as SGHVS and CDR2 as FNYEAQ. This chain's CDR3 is CASSLVPSGGARDEQFF. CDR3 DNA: TGTGCCAGCAGCTTAGTACCTAGCGGGGGGGCCAGGGATGAGCAGTTCTTC.

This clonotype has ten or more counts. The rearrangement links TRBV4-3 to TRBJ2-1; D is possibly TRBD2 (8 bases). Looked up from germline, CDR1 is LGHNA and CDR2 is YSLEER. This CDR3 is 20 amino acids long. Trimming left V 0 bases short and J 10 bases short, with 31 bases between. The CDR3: CASSQEEGAEAGAIGGEQFF. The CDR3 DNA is TGCGCCAGCAGCCAAGAAGAGGGGGCCGAAGCGGGGGCCATCGGTGGGGAGCAGTTCTTC.

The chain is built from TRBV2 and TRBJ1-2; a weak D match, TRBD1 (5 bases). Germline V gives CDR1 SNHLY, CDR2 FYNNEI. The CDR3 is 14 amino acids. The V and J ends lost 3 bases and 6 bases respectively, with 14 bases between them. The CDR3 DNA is TGTGCCAGCAGTGATGGCGGAAGGGACGATGGCTACACCTTC. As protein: CASSDGGRDDGYTF.

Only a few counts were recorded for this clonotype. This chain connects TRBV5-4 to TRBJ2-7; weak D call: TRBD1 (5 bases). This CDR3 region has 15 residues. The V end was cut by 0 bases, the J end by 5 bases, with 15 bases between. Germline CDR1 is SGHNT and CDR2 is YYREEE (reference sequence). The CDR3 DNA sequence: TGTGCCAGCAGCTTGGGATGGGGCCATGGGGACGAGCAGTACTTC. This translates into CASSLGWGHGDEQYF.

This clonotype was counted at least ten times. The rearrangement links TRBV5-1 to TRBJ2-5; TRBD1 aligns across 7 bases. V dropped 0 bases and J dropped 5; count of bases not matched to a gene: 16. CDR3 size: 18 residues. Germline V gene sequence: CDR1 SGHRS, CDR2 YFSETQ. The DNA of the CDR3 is TGCGCCAGCAGCTTGGCCCCTCGACAGGGCTCGATCCCGGAGACCCAGTACTTC. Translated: CASSLAPRQGSIPETQYF.

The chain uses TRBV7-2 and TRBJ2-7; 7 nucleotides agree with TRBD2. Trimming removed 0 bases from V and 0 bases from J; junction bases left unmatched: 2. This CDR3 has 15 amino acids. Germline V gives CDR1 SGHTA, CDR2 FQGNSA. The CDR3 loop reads CASSLARGSSYEQYF. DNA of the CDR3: TGTGCCAGCAGCTTAGCGCGGGGGAGCTCCTACGAGCAGTACTTC.

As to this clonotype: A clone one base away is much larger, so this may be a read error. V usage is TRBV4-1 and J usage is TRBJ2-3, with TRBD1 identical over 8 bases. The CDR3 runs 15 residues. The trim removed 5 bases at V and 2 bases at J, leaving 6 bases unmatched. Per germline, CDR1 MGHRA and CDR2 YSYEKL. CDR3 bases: TGCGCCAGCAGCGCGCCGACAGGGGACACAGATACGCAGTATTTT. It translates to CASSAPTGDTDTQYF.

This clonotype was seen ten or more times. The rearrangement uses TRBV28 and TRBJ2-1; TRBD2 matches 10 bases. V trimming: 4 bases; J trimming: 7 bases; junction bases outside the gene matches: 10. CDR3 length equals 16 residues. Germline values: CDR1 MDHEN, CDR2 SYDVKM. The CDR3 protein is CASSSGSGGGENEQFF. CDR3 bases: TGTGCCAGCAGTTCGGGAAGCGGGGGGGGTGAGAATGAGCAGTTCTTC.

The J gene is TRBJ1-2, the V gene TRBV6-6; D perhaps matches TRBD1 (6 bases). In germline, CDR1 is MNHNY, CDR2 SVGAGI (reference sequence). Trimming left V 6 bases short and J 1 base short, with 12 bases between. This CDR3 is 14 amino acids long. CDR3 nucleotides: TGTGCCAGCAGCCAAGGGGGAAATAACTATGGCTACACCTTC. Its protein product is CASSQGGNNYGYTF.

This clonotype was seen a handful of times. The CDR3 sequence: CASGPYAGTQYF. The DNA for the CDR3 is TGTGCCAGCGGGCCTTACGCGGGTACGCAGTATTTT. The chain joins TRBV2 to TRBJ2-3; D possibly corresponds to TRBD2 (5 bases). From germline, CDR1 is SNHLY and CDR2 FYNNEI. This CDR3 is 12 amino acids long. V lost 8 bases, J lost 8 bases, and 14 bases lay in between.

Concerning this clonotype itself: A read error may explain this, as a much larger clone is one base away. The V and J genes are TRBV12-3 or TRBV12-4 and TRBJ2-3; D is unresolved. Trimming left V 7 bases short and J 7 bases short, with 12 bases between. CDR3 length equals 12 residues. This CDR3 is CASTPGTYTQYF. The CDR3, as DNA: TGTGCCAGCACCCCTGGAACCTATACGCAGTATTTT.

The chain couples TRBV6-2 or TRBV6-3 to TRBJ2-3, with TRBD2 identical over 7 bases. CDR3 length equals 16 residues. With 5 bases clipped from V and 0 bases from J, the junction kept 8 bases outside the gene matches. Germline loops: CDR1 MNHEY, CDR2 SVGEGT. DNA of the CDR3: TGTGCCAGCAGTAGATCGGCGGGGGTGAGCACAGATACGCAGTATTTT. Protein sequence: CASSRSAGVSTDTQYF.

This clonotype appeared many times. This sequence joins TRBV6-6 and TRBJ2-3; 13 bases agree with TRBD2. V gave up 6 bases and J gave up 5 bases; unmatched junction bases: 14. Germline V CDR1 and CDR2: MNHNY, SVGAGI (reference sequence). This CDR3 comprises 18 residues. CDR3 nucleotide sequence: TGTGCCAGCAGCCCAGGACTAGCGGGGGATCCCGGGAGAGATACGCAGTATTTT. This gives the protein CASSPGLAGDPGRDTQYF.

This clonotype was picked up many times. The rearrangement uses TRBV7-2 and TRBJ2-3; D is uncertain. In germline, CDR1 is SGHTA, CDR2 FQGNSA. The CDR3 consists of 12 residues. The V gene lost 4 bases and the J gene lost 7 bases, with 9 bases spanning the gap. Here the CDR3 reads CASSSRSYTQYF. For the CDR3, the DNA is TGTGCCAGCAGCTCGCGGTCATATACGCAGTATTTT.

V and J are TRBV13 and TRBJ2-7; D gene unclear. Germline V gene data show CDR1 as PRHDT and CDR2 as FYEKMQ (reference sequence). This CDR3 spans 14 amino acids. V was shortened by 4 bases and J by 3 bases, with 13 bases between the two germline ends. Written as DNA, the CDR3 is TGTGCCAGCAGCTCTATCCGACGGTACTACGAGCAGTACTTC. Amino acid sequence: CASSSIRRYYEQYF. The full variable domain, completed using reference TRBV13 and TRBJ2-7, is AAGVIQSPRHLIKEKRETATLKCYPIPRHDTVYWYQQGPGQDPQFLISFYEKMQSDKGSIPDRFSAQQFSDYHSELNMSSLELGDSALYFCASSSIRRYYEQYFGPGTRLTVT.

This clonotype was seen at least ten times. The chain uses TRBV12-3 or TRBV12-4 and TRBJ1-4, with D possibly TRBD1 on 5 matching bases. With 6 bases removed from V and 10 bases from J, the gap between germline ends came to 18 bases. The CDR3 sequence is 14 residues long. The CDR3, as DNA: TGTGCCAGCAGCAATACCCGCGGAGGGGTAAAACTGTTTTTT. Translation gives CASSNTRGGVKLFF.

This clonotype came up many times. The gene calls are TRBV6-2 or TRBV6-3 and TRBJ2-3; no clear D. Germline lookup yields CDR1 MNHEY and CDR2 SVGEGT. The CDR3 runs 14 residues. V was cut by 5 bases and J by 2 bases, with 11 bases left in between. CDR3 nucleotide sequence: TGTGCCAGCAGTACCAGTCTTCTCACAGATACGCAGTATTTT. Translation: CASSTSLLTDTQYF.

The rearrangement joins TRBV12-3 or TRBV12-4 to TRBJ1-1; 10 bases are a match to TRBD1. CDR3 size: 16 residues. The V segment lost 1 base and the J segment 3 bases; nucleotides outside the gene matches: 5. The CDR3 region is CASSLGTGGGDTEAFF. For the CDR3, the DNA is TGTGCCAGCAGTTTAGGGACAGGGGGAGGAGACACTGAAGCTTTCTTT.

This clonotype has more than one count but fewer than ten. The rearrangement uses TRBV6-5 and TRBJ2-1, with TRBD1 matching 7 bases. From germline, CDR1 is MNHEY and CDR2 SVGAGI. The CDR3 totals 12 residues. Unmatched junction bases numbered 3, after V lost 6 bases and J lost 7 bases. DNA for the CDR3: TGTGCCAGCAGCCGACAGGGAAATGAGCAGTTCTTC. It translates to CASSRQGNEQFF.

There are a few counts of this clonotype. The CDR3 DNA is TGTGCCAGCAGACTCATGGGGCATCAGCCCCAGCATTTT. Translated, it gives CASRLMGHQPQHF. The chain combines TRBV12-3 or TRBV12-4 with TRBJ1-5; TRBD1 might be the D (5 bases). V lost 6 bases to trimming and J lost 5 bases, with 11 bases between them. The CDR3 length is 13 residues.

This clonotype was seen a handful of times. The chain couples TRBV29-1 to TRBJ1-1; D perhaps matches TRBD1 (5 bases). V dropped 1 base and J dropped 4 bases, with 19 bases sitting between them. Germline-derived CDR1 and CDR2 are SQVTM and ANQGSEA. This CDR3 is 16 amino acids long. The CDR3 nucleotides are TGCAGCGTTGAAGCGGGTTTAGGCCAGGGAGGCACTGAAGCTTTCTTT. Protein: CSVEAGLGQGGTEAFF. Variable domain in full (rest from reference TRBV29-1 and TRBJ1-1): SAVISQKPSRDICQRGTSLTIQCQVDSQVTMMFWYRQQPGQSLTLIATANQGSEATYESGFVIDKFPISRPNLTFSTLTVSNMSPEDSSIYLCSVEAGLGQGGTEAFFGQGTRLTVV.

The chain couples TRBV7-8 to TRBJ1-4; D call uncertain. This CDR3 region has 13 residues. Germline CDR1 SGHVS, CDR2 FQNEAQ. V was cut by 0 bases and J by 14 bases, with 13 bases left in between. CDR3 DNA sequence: TGTGCCAGCAGCTTAGCGCTAGCACATATGCTGTTTTTT. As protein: CASSLALAHMLFF.

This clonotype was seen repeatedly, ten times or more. CDR3 sequence reads: CASSEGLAGVYEQYF. In DNA form, the CDR3 reads TGTGCCAGCAGCGAGGGACTAGCGGGGGTATACGAGCAGTACTTC. This chain links TRBV9 with TRBJ2-7; 14 bases agree with TRBD2. CDR3 length: 15 amino acids. V shed 3 bases and J 4 bases; nucleotides not matched to a gene: 3. The germline V gene encodes CDR1 SGDLS and CDR2 YYNGEE.